These T cell receptor beta chains were read from a single sample in a study of blood T cell repertoires in COVID-19. Measured with immunoSEQ multiplex PCR; TCRdb has only the in-frame clones, and not every one. The sample has 200,000 to 250,000 clones, roughly 90% seen once. Input material: peripheral blood. These receptors all stem from a woman in her sixties or seventies with acute or convalescent COVID-19. Both conserved end residues are part of each CDR3. Each record gives: D gene, J gene, V gene, clone size, CDR3 protein, CDR3 DNA. A D gene is named only where the DNA matches it firmly. Not every row has a clone size; where given, it reads once, few, many or a size class.

d_call: TRBD2
j_call: TRBJ2-1
v_call: TRBV7-2
clone_size: .
cdr3_aa: CASSLAPGLSYNEQFF
cdr3_nt: TGTGCCAGCAGCTTAGCCCCGGGACTATCCTACAATGAGCAGTTCTTC

d_call: TRBD2
j_call: TRBJ2-2
v_call: TRBV19
clone_size: .
cdr3_aa: CASSKAGGLTGELFF
cdr3_nt: TGTGCCAGTAGTAAAGCGGGAGGGCTCACCGGGGAGCTGTTTTTT

d_call: TRBD1
j_call: TRBJ2-5
v_call: TRBV5-1
clone_size: once
cdr3_aa: CASSLGTGGGETQYF
cdr3_nt: TGCGCCAGCAGCTTGGGGACAGGGGGCGGGGAGACCCAGTACTTC

d_call: .
j_call: TRBJ1-2
v_call: TRBV2
clone_size: .
cdr3_aa: CASLGGGPLEGYTF
cdr3_nt: TGTGCCAGCCTAGGCGGGGGGCCTTTAGAAGGCTACACCTTC

d_call: TRBD1
j_call: TRBJ2-7
v_call: TRBV10-3
clone_size: .
cdr3_aa: CAISDPGGAYEQYF
cdr3_nt: TGTGCCATCAGTGACCCAGGGGGAGCCTACGAGCAGTACTTC

d_call: TRBD1
j_call: TRBJ1-4
v_call: TRBV3-1/TRBV3-2
clone_size: .
cdr3_aa: CASSREDRNEKLFF
cdr3_nt: TGTGCCAGCAGCCGGGAGGACAGGAATGAAAAACTGTTTTTT

d_call: .
j_call: TRBJ1-2
v_call: TRBV19
clone_size: .
cdr3_aa: CASSIASTGNYGYTF
cdr3_nt: TGTGCCAGTAGTATAGCTTCGACAGGCAACTATGGCTACACCTTC

d_call: .
j_call: TRBJ2-2
v_call: TRBV21-1
clone_size: .
cdr3_aa: CASSKPGLQNTGELFF
cdr3_nt: TGTGCCAGCAGCAAACCGGGACTCCAGAACACCGGGGAGCTGTTTTTT

d_call: .
j_call: TRBJ1-2
v_call: TRBV2
clone_size: .
cdr3_aa: CASAGTTLGYTF
cdr3_nt: TGTGCCAGCGCCGGGACAACGCTTGGCTACACCTTC

d_call: .
j_call: TRBJ1-4
v_call: TRBV5-1
clone_size: .
cdr3_aa: CASSGTGLEEKLFF
cdr3_nt: TGCGCCAGCAGCGGAACAGGGTTAGAGGAAAAACTGTTTTTT

d_call: .
j_call: TRBJ1-2
v_call: TRBV4-3
clone_size: .
cdr3_aa: CASSRHSTGLGGYTF
cdr3_nt: TGCGCCAGCAGCCGCCATTCAACAGGTTTGGGGGGCTACACCTTC

d_call: .
j_call: TRBJ1-1
v_call: TRBV6-2/TRBV6-3
clone_size: .
cdr3_aa: CASSFAGWTEAFF
cdr3_nt: TGTGCCAGCAGTTTCGCAGGGTGGACTGAAGCTTTCTTT

d_call: .
j_call: TRBJ1-6
v_call: TRBV11-3
clone_size: .
cdr3_aa: CASSHDGDNSPLHF
cdr3_nt: TGTGCCAGCAGCCACGACGGAGATAATTCACCCCTCCACTTT

d_call: TRBD2
j_call: TRBJ2-2
v_call: TRBV9
clone_size: .
cdr3_aa: CASSVASGGAGELFF
cdr3_nt: TGTGCCAGCAGCGTAGCTAGCGGGGGCGCCGGGGAGCTGTTTTTT

d_call: .
j_call: TRBJ2-2
v_call: TRBV29-1
clone_size: .
cdr3_aa: CSVLGPSMNTGELFF
cdr3_nt: TGCAGCGTTCTCGGTCCTTCGATGAACACCGGGGAGCTGTTTTTT

d_call: TRBD2
j_call: TRBJ2-7
v_call: TRBV5-4
clone_size: .
cdr3_aa: CASSITGLAGGVYF
cdr3_nt: TGTGCCAGCAGCATAACGGGACTAGCGGGAGGGGTGTACTTC

d_call: TRBD1
j_call: TRBJ1-2
v_call: TRBV7-9
clone_size: .
cdr3_aa: CASSTSGTAPNYGYTF
cdr3_nt: TGTGCCAGCAGCACCTCGGGGACAGCCCCTAACTATGGCTACACCTTC

d_call: TRBD1
j_call: TRBJ1-1
v_call: TRBV5-1
clone_size: .
cdr3_aa: CASSFRQGLSTEAFF
cdr3_nt: TGCGCCAGCAGCTTCCGACAGGGTTTGAGCACTGAAGCTTTCTTT

d_call: .
j_call: TRBJ1-4
v_call: TRBV6-6
clone_size: .
cdr3_aa: CASSYRDNEKLFF
cdr3_nt: TGTGCCAGCAGTTACAGAGATAATGAAAAACTGTTTTTT

d_call: TRBD1
j_call: TRBJ2-5
v_call: TRBV10-1
clone_size: few
cdr3_aa: CASSRDRAQETQYF
cdr3_nt: TGCGCCAGCAGTCGCGACAGGGCCCAAGAGACCCAGTACTTC

d_call: .
j_call: TRBJ1-4
v_call: TRBV5-3
clone_size: once
cdr3_aa: CARSLREDQGNEKLFF
cdr3_nt: TGTGCCAGAAGCTTGAGGGAGGACCAGGGAAATGAAAAACTGTTTTTT

d_call: TRBD2
j_call: TRBJ2-1
v_call: TRBV7-9
clone_size: .
cdr3_aa: CASSTLAGVVNEQFF
cdr3_nt: TGTGCCAGCAGTACCCTAGCGGGAGTAGTCAATGAGCAGTTCTTC

d_call: TRBD1
j_call: TRBJ2-1
v_call: TRBV14
clone_size: .
cdr3_aa: CASSQRGTGYNEQFF
cdr3_nt: TGTGCCAGCAGCCAGAGAGGGACAGGCTACAATGAGCAGTTCTTC

d_call: TRBD1
j_call: TRBJ1-2
v_call: TRBV29-1
clone_size: .
cdr3_aa: CSVEERTGGNYGYTF
cdr3_nt: TGCAGCGTTGAAGAGCGGACAGGGGGCAACTATGGCTACACCTTC

d_call: TRBD1
j_call: TRBJ1-1
v_call: TRBV19
clone_size: .
cdr3_aa: CASSGRDRGLTEAFF
cdr3_nt: TGTGCCAGTAGTGGAAGGGACAGGGGGCTCACTGAAGCTTTCTTT

d_call: .
j_call: TRBJ1-2
v_call: TRBV6-5
clone_size: .
cdr3_aa: CASSYSGTRSFTF
cdr3_nt: TGTGCCAGCAGTTACTCCGGGACAAGGTCTTTCACCTTC

d_call: TRBD1
j_call: TRBJ1-1
v_call: TRBV19
clone_size: .
cdr3_aa: CASRNDRGLNTEAFF
cdr3_nt: TGTGCCAGTCGTAATGACAGGGGGCTTAACACTGAAGCTTTCTTT

d_call: TRBD1
j_call: TRBJ1-4
v_call: TRBV28
clone_size: .
cdr3_aa: CASSAQGATNEKLFF
cdr3_nt: TGTGCCAGCAGTGCCCAGGGGGCCACTAATGAAAAACTGTTTTTT

d_call: .
j_call: TRBJ2-7
v_call: TRBV10-1
clone_size: few
cdr3_aa: CASSVSNGYEQYF
cdr3_nt: TGCGCCAGCAGTGTTTCTAATGGCTACGAGCAGTACTTC

d_call: .
j_call: TRBJ1-3
v_call: TRBV3-1/TRBV3-2
clone_size: .
cdr3_aa: CASSRTNSGNTIYF
cdr3_nt: TGTGCCAGCAGCCGGACAAACTCTGGAAACACCATATATTTT

d_call: .
j_call: TRBJ1-1
v_call: TRBV7-9
clone_size: .
cdr3_aa: CASNIRTNTEAFF
cdr3_nt: TGTGCCAGCAACATCAGAACGAACACTGAAGCTTTCTTT

d_call: TRBD2
j_call: TRBJ2-5
v_call: TRBV5-4
clone_size: once
cdr3_aa: CASSFGRYQETQYF
cdr3_nt: TGTGCCAGCAGCTTCGGGAGGTACCAAGAGACCCAGTACTTC

d_call: .
j_call: TRBJ2-7
v_call: TRBV5-4
clone_size: .
cdr3_aa: CASSPGLRSSYEQYF
cdr3_nt: TGTGCCAGCAGCCCGGGACTTAGGAGCTCCTACGAGCAGTACTTC

d_call: .
j_call: TRBJ1-1
v_call: TRBV19
clone_size: once
cdr3_aa: CASSAGLNTEAFF
cdr3_nt: TGTGCCAGTAGTGCCGGACTCAACACTGAAGCTTTCTTT

d_call: TRBD1
j_call: TRBJ2-7
v_call: TRBV5-8
clone_size: .
cdr3_aa: CASSLGAGTASSYEQYF
cdr3_nt: TGTGCCAGCAGCTTGGGCGCCGGGACAGCGTCCTCCTACGAGCAGTACTTC

d_call: .
j_call: TRBJ1-2
v_call: TRBV7-9
clone_size: .
cdr3_aa: CASSLGASPNSGYGYTF
cdr3_nt: TGTGCCAGCAGCTTAGGGGCCTCCCCGAACTCAGGGTATGGCTACACCTTC

d_call: TRBD1
j_call: TRBJ2-7
v_call: TRBV29-1
clone_size: .
cdr3_aa: CSVEDLRTGGVGEQYF
cdr3_nt: TGCAGCGTTGAAGATCTTAGGACAGGGGGGGTTGGCGAGCAGTACTTC

d_call: .
j_call: TRBJ1-5
v_call: TRBV20-1
clone_size: .
cdr3_aa: CSATDNQPQHF
cdr3_nt: TGCAGTGCGACAGACAATCAGCCCCAGCATTTT

d_call: TRBD1
j_call: TRBJ2-5
v_call: TRBV29-1
clone_size: .
cdr3_aa: CSAGLRDRGIIKETQYF
cdr3_nt: TGCAGCGCAGGCCTCCGGGACAGGGGTATTATAAAAGAGACCCAGTACTTC

d_call: TRBD1
j_call: TRBJ1-1
v_call: TRBV7-6
clone_size: few
cdr3_aa: CASSIPGGSNTEAFF
cdr3_nt: TGTGCCAGCAGCATCCCAGGGGGGAGCAACACTGAAGCTTTCTTT

d_call: TRBD1
j_call: TRBJ2-7
v_call: TRBV7-2
clone_size: .
cdr3_aa: CASSLFGQGPYEQYF
cdr3_nt: TGTGCCAGCAGCTTGTTTGGACAGGGGCCCTACGAGCAGTACTTC

d_call: TRBD1
j_call: TRBJ1-1
v_call: TRBV7-2
clone_size: .
cdr3_aa: CASSVRQGFTEAFF
cdr3_nt: TGTGCCAGCAGCGTACGACAGGGTTTCACTGAAGCTTTCTTT

d_call: TRBD2
j_call: TRBJ2-1
v_call: TRBV15
clone_size: .
cdr3_aa: CATSSVPGLANEQFF
cdr3_nt: TGTGCCACCAGCAGCGTTCCGGGACTAGCCAATGAGCAGTTCTTC

d_call: TRBD1
j_call: TRBJ2-2
v_call: TRBV5-1
clone_size: .
cdr3_aa: CASSLVDRVTGELFF
cdr3_nt: TGCGCCAGCAGCTTGGTGGACAGGGTGACCGGGGAGCTGTTTTTT

d_call: .
j_call: TRBJ2-2
v_call: TRBV5-1
clone_size: .
cdr3_aa: CASSEFGQNTGELFF
cdr3_nt: TGCGCCAGCAGTGAGTTTGGACAGAACACCGGGGAGCTGTTTTTT

d_call: TRBD2
j_call: TRBJ2-3
v_call: TRBV2
clone_size: .
cdr3_aa: CASNPLAGVGVDTQYF
cdr3_nt: TGTGCCAGCAATCCCCTAGCGGGAGTAGGGGTAGATACGCAGTATTTT

d_call: .
j_call: TRBJ1-2
v_call: TRBV18
clone_size: .
cdr3_aa: CASSGANYGYTF
cdr3_nt: TGTGCCAGCTCCGGGGCTAACTATGGCTACACCTTC

d_call: .
j_call: TRBJ1-3
v_call: TRBV6-5
clone_size: few
cdr3_aa: CASSQDWGPGNTIYF
cdr3_nt: TGTGCCAGCAGTCAGGATTGGGGGCCGGGAAACACCATATATTTT

d_call: TRBD1
j_call: TRBJ2-1
v_call: TRBV10-1
clone_size: .
cdr3_aa: CASSSLGQGEFF
cdr3_nt: TGCGCCAGCAGTTCTCTAGGACAGGGGGAGTTCTTC

d_call: TRBD1
j_call: TRBJ2-5
v_call: TRBV5-1
clone_size: .
cdr3_aa: CASSLGTGAQETQYF
cdr3_nt: TGCGCCAGCAGCTTGGGGACAGGGGCCCAAGAGACCCAGTACTTC

d_call: .
j_call: TRBJ2-7
v_call: TRBV6-5
clone_size: .
cdr3_aa: CASRSAAVSYEQYF
cdr3_nt: TGTGCCAGCCGCTCGGCGGCCGTCTCCTACGAGCAGTACTTC

d_call: TRBD1
j_call: TRBJ2-5
v_call: TRBV27
clone_size: few
cdr3_aa: CASSLGTGDQETQYF
cdr3_nt: TGTGCCAGCAGTTTAGGGACAGGGGACCAAGAGACCCAGTACTTC

d_call: TRBD1
j_call: TRBJ1-6
v_call: TRBV28
clone_size: .
cdr3_aa: CASTGTGHNSPLHF
cdr3_nt: TGTGCCAGCACCGGGACAGGCCATAATTCACCCCTCCACTTT

d_call: .
j_call: TRBJ1-5
v_call: TRBV4-1
clone_size: once
cdr3_aa: CASSQDPGQGRGNQPQHF
cdr3_nt: TGCGCCAGCAGCCAAGACCCTGGGCAGGGCCGCGGCAATCAGCCCCAGCATTTT

d_call: .
j_call: TRBJ1-1
v_call: TRBV4-1
clone_size: .
cdr3_aa: CASSLMGLGGNTEAFF
cdr3_nt: TGCGCCAGCAGCCTCATGGGCCTCGGAGGGAACACTGAAGCTTTCTTT

d_call: TRBD2
j_call: TRBJ2-7
v_call: TRBV7-2
clone_size: once
cdr3_aa: CASSSLAGGPYEQYF
cdr3_nt: TGTGCCAGCAGCTCTTTAGCGGGAGGGCCCTACGAGCAGTACTTC

d_call: .
j_call: TRBJ2-5
v_call: TRBV7-2
clone_size: .
cdr3_aa: CASSRDSIGTQYF
cdr3_nt: TGTGCCAGCAGCCGCGACAGTATAGGGACCCAGTACTTC

d_call: .
j_call: TRBJ1-5
v_call: TRBV7-9
clone_size: .
cdr3_aa: CASSFTGTNQPQHF
cdr3_nt: TGTGCCAGCAGCTTTACAGGGACCAATCAGCCCCAGCATTTT

d_call: .
j_call: TRBJ1-2
v_call: TRBV5-6
clone_size: .
cdr3_aa: CASSLARQQTYGYTF
cdr3_nt: TGTGCCAGCAGCTTGGCCAGACAGCAGACCTATGGCTACACCTTC

d_call: .
j_call: TRBJ2-7
v_call: TRBV12-3/TRBV12-4
clone_size: .
cdr3_aa: CASSLEPDVEQYF
cdr3_nt: TGTGCCAGCAGTTTGGAGCCCGATGTCGAGCAGTACTTC